This TCR beta chain was retrieved from a study of long-term antiretroviral therapy in people with HIV. General study findings and limits: At every time point, clones expanded before ART dominated the repertoire. In HIV, the repertoires covered a tighter span of CDR3 lengths than in controls. Diversity remained lower than transplant donor controls, even though it increased after ART. Unavailable data included ART adherence, viral resistance and therapy changes (switches in treatment).

Details on this clone: Its target is not known.

Survey-level immunoSEQ v3.0 assays were run. Method: immunoSEQ multiplex PCR; TCRdb's copy keeps in-frame clones and lacks some. This sample has about 25,000 clones, with less than 80% found just once. This material consisted of unsorted PBMCs, taken 1.1 years before starting antiretroviral therapy. This TCR was sampled from a woman aged 40 to 50 with HIV.

The CDR3: CSTGRTEAFF. CDR3 nucleotide sequence: TGCAGCACAGGGCGTACTGAAGCTTTCTTT. The chain joins TRBV20-1 to TRBJ1-1; D is possibly TRBD1 (6 bases). CDR3 length: 10 amino acids. Germline values: CDR1 DFQATT, CDR2 SNEGSKA (reference sequence).